The rows below give T cell receptor beta chains drawn from one sample of a study of shared clonotypes between healthy human individuals. Measured with immunoSEQ multiplex PCR; TCRdb has only the in-frame clones, and not every one. There are a few million clones in the sample; over 90% occur only once, and about 0.37% lies in the top ten. Source material: naive CD4+ T cells from PBMCs. Source of these receptors: a man younger than 35 in good health. Some clones in this sample may be carry-over from other donors' samples. CDR3s include the opening cysteine and the closing phenylalanine or tryptophan. D genes are given only for firm matches. The size of a clone is reported for some rows only, either as once, few or many, or as a class for expanded clones.

>TRBJ1-1|TRBV28|NA|NA|13
TGTGCCAGCTCTTTGAGGACGGGCACTGAAGCTTTCTTT
CASSLRTGTEAFF
>TRBJ2-3|TRBV5-1|NA|TRBD2|16
TGCGCCAGCAGCTCAGGGAGGGTAGAAAGCACAGATACGCAGTATTTT
CASSSGRVESTDTQYF
>TRBJ2-1|TRBV6-5|NA|NA|16
TGTGCCAGCAGTTACTCGTGGGCGGGGATCTACAATGAGCAGTTCTTC
CASSYSWAGIYNEQFF
>TRBJ2-1|TRBV29-1|NA|TRBD1|16
TGCAGCGTTGAACCGAATGACAGGGGCTCCTACAATGAGCAGTTCTTC
CSVEPNDRGSYNEQFF
>TRBJ2-3|TRBV7-9|NA|NA|16
TGTGCCAGCAGCTTAGTGGCAGGAGGTCACACAGATACGCAGTATTTT
CASSLVAGGHTDTQYF
>TRBJ1-5|TRBV28|NA|NA|14
TGTGCCAGCAGTCCTCAGTATATGGATCAGCCCCAGCATTTT
CASSPQYMDQPQHF
>TRBJ2-5|TRBV14|NA|TRBD2|14
TGTGCCAGCAGAAATAGCGGGAGTCCAGAGACCCAGTACTTC
CASRNSGSPETQYF
>TRBJ1-2|TRBV5-1|NA|TRBD1|13
TGCGCCAGCAGCGACCCAGGGGGTGGCGGCTACACCTTC
CASSDPGGGGYTF
>TRBJ2-3|TRBV6-1|NA|NA|16
TGTGCCAGCAGTGGAACCGGGGCAGGGGGCACAGATACGCAGTATTTT
CASSGTGAGGTDTQYF
>TRBJ1-3|TRBV28|NA|NA|15
TGTGCCAGCAGTACTTCACAGGGTTCTGGAAACACCATATATTTT
CASSTSQGSGNTIYF
>TRBJ2-7|TRBV10-3|NA|TRBD1|15
TGTGCCATCAGGGGCGGGACAGGGGGCTTCCACGAGCAGTACTTC
CAIRGGTGGFHEQYF
>TRBJ2-3|TRBV10-3|NA|TRBD1|15
TGTGCCATCAGTGGAGGGGACAGGAGCACAGATACGCAGTATTTT
CAISGGDRSTDTQYF
>TRBJ1-2|TRBV28|NA|NA|16
TGTGCCAGCAGTTTTTGGGCGGCCTCAGCTAACTATGGCTACACCTTC
CASSFWAASANYGYTF
>TRBJ1-1|TRBV5-1|NA|NA|16
TGCGCCAGCAGCAACCGTCCGGGACACGAGAACACTGAAGCTTTCTTT
CASSNRPGHENTEAFF
>TRBJ2-5|TRBV6-6|NA|TRBD2|15
TGTGCCAGCAGACTAGCGGGAGAGGTCGGAGAGACCCAGTACTTC
CASRLAGEVGETQYF
>TRBJ2-7|TRBV6-6|NA|NA|11
TGTGCCAGCAGTTACGGACGCGAGCAGTACTTC
CASSYGREQYF
>TRBJ2-1|TRBV9|NA|NA|15
TGTGCCAGCAGCAGGGGACTCAACGAGAACAATGAGCAGTTCTTC
CASSRGLNENNEQFF
>TRBJ2-1|TRBV12-5|NA|TRBD2|17
TGTGCTAGTGGTTTGGTACTGGCGGGAGGAAGCTACAATGAGCAGTTCTTC
CASGLVLAGGSYNEQFF
>TRBJ2-2|TRBV11-2|NA|NA|16
TGTGCCAGCAGCTTCGCCGGGACGGCGAACACCGGGGAGCTGTTTTTT
CASSFAGTANTGELFF
>TRBJ1-2|TRBV5-1|NA|NA|16
TGCGCCAGCAGCTTGGTCGTCGGGCAGGGATACTCTGGCTACACCTTC
CASSLVVGQGYSGYTF
>TRBJ2-7|TRBV2|NA|TRBD2|15
TGTGCCAGCAGTGAGTCCGGACTAGTTAGCTACGAGCAGTACTTC
CASSESGLVSYEQYF
>TRBJ2-7|TRBV30|NA|TRBD2|17
TGTGCCTGGAGTGGGACTAGCGGCTTAAGGAGTGGACACGAGCAGTACTTC
CAWSGTSGLRSGHEQYF
>TRBJ2-2|TRBV29-1|NA|NA|14
TGCAGCGTTGACCGAGGGGCCGGCACCGGGGAGCTGTTTTTT
CSVDRGAGTGELFF
>TRBJ2-7|TRBV7-9|NA|TRBD2|14
TGTGCCAGCAGCGAGAGCGGGAGGTCCTACGAGCAGTACTTC
CASSESGRSYEQYF
>TRBJ1-2|TRBV21-1|NA|NA|14
TGTGCCAGCGAAGGGAGGGGGCGTCACTATGGCTACACCTTC
CASEGRGRHYGYTF
>TRBJ2-1|TRBV30|few|TRBD2|17
TGTGCCTGGAGTGTAGGGGGCGGGAGGGCGTCCTACAATGAGCAGTTCTTC
CAWSVGGGRASYNEQFF
>TRBJ2-5|TRBV18|NA|TRBD1|13
TGTGCCAGCTCATCCGACAGGGGAGAGACCCAGTACTTC
CASSSDRGETQYF
>TRBJ2-4|TRBV6-1|NA|NA|14
TGTGCCAGCATCCTCGGAGCGGAGGGGGGCATTCAGTACTTC
CASILGAEGGIQYF
>TRBJ1-5|TRBV4-1|NA|NA|18
TGCGCCAGCAGCCAAGATTTGTACAGAGGATATAGCAATCAGCCCCAGCATTTT
CASSQDLYRGYSNQPQHF
>TRBJ2-3|TRBV28|NA|NA|16
TGTGCCAGCAGCCCTATCGTGCGGGGAGGCACAGATACGCAGTATTTT
CASSPIVRGGTDTQYF
>TRBJ1-2|TRBV30|NA|NA|13
TGTGCCTGGAGTTCTGGGACTAACTATGGCTACACCTTC
CAWSSGTNYGYTF
>TRBJ1-1|TRBV5-1|NA|TRBD1|17
TGCGCCAGCAGCCCCAACCCACAGGGACAGGGGGGCACTGAAGCTTTCTTT
CASSPNPQGQGGTEAFF
>TRBJ1-2|TRBV7-3|NA|TRBD1|14
TGTGCCAGCAGCCGAGGGGGCTCCCTTTATGGCTACACCTTC
CASSRGGSLYGYTF
>TRBJ2-5|TRBV7-3|NA|TRBD1|15
TGTGCCAGCAGCCCCATGGGACAGTACGGTGAGACCCAGTACTTC
CASSPMGQYGETQYF
>TRBJ1-1|TRBV7-6|once|NA|14
TGTGCCAGCAGCTTACCACAGGGATTCACTGAAGCTTTCTTT
CASSLPQGFTEAFF
>TRBJ2-5|TRBV7-8|NA|NA|15
TGTGCCAGCAGCTTAGGGCGGTCCCGTCAAGAGACCCAGTACTTC
CASSLGRSRQETQYF
>TRBJ2-1|TRBV6-4|NA|NA|13
TGTGCCAGCAGTAGCGTCGTGGCGGGTGAGCAGTTCTTC
CASSSVVAGEQFF
>TRBJ2-5|TRBV4-2|few|NA|14
TGTGCCAGCAGGGGGACGGTCTCTCGCGGGACCCAGTACTTC
CASRGTVSRGTQYF
>TRBJ2-1|TRBV7-3|NA|NA|15
TGTGCCAGCAGCTCCATTCCGGGACTGGGAAACGAGCAGTTCTTC
CASSSIPGLGNEQFF
>TRBJ1-3|TRBV4-1|NA|TRBD1|15
TGCGCCAGCAGCCCGACAGGGTTCGAAGGAAACACCATATATTTT
CASSPTGFEGNTIYF
>TRBJ1-3|TRBV15|NA|NA|15
TGTGCCACCAGCAGAGATCCGGGGGCAGGAAACACCATATATTTT
CATSRDPGAGNTIYF
>TRBJ1-3|TRBV19|NA|NA|14
TGTGCCAGTAGAAAACAGATCTCTGGAAACACCATATATTTT
CASRKQISGNTIYF
>TRBJ2-7|TRBV5-6|NA|NA|12
TGTGCCAGCAGCCGCCTTGGGGACGAGCAGTACTTC
CASSRLGDEQYF
>TRBJ1-4|TRBV5-1|NA|NA|14
TGCGCCAGCAGCGCGGGGGCAATAGGAGAAAAACTGTTTTTT
CASSAGAIGEKLFF
>TRBJ1-1|TRBV18|once|NA|15
TGTGCCAGCTCACCAAACGGATCGGGGGACACTGAAGCTTTCTTT
CASSPNGSGDTEAFF
>TRBJ2-5|TRBV5-4|once|TRBD2|16
TGTGCCAGCAGCTTGGACTCAGCGGGAGGCGGAGAGACCCAGTACTTC
CASSLDSAGGGETQYF
>TRBJ2-7|TRBV10-2|NA|TRBD2|15
TGCGCCAGCACCGGGGGACTAGCGGGGACCTACGAGCAGTACTTC
CASTGGLAGTYEQYF
>TRBJ2-3|TRBV11-3|NA|NA|14
TGTGCCAGCAGCTTAGACGGAAGCACAGATACGCAGTATTTT
CASSLDGSTDTQYF
>TRBJ2-7|TRBV11-2|NA|NA|18
TGTGCCAGCAGCTGGACCTCGACAGGTAGTTTTAGTTCCTACGAGCAGTACTTC
CASSWTSTGSFSSYEQYF
>TRBJ1-2|TRBV2|NA|NA|14
TGTGCCAGCAGTCCGCAGGGGTATCACTATGGCTACACCTTC
CASSPQGYHYGYTF
>TRBJ2-7|TRBV11-3|NA|NA|15
TGTGCCAGCAGCTTAGCTCACGGTGAGGAATACGAGCAGTACTTC
CASSLAHGEEYEQYF
>TRBJ2-6|TRBV11-3|NA|NA|15
TGTGCCAGCAGCCGCGACAGCTCTGGGGCCAACGTCCTGACTTTC
CASSRDSSGANVLTF
>TRBJ1-2|TRBV4-2|NA|TRBD1|13
TGTGCCAGCAGTCACCGGGACAGCTATGGCTACACCTTC
CASSHRDSYGYTF